The 10 T cell receptor beta chains below come from one sample, sequenced in a study of blood T cell repertoires in COVID-19. Sequencing was performed with immunoSEQ multiplex PCR; in TCRdb, only in-frame clones are kept and a portion is missing. The data show 250,000 or so clones, with 86% seen just once and around 8.8% held by the top ten. The sample consisted of peripheral blood. The receptors were gathered from a man aged 35 to 55 with active or convalescent COVID-19.

The CDR3: CSARQGPSGNTIYF. The DNA for the CDR3 is TGCAGCGCAAGACAGGGGCCCTCTGGAAACACCATATATTTT. V is TRBV29-1 and J is TRBJ1-3; the match to TRBD1 covers 8 bases. The CDR3 runs 14 residues. Germline V gene sequence: CDR1 SQVTM, CDR2 ANQGSEA. After removal of 7 bases from V and 0 bases from J, the junction contained 5 bases not matched to a gene.

This chain links TRBV9 with TRBJ1-4; D may be TRBD1 (5 bases). CDR3 length equals 13 residues. CDR1 SGDLS and CDR2 YYNGEE come from the germline V gene. The germline V and J ends were trimmed by 7 bases and 6 bases, with 13 bases remaining between them. CDR3 sequence: CASSTTGDEKLFF. The CDR3 nucleotides are TGTGCCAGCTCTACGACGGGGGATGAAAAACTGTTTTTT.

V is TRBV15 and J is TRBJ2-7; D perhaps matches TRBD2 (6 bases). Germline CDR1 reads LNHNV; CDR2 reads YYDKDF (reference sequence). The V gene lost 0 bases and the J gene lost 2 bases, with 8 bases spanning the gap. This CDR3 is 14 amino acids long. The CDR3 sequence: CATSRDGGTYEQYF. CDR3 in DNA: TGTGCCACCAGCAGAGATGGGGGGACCTACGAGCAGTACTTC.

The chain is built from TRBV27 and TRBJ2-2; 8 bases fit TRBD1. The CDR3 spans 15 residues. The V gene end was trimmed by 4 bases and the J gene end by 1 base; junction bases not matched to a gene: 2. CDR1 and CDR2 (germline): MNHEY, SMNVEV (reference sequence). The CDR3 loop is CASSSGQGNTGELFF. In DNA form, the CDR3 reads TGTGCCAGCAGTTCTGGACAGGGGAACACCGGGGAGCTGTTTTTT.

The J gene is TRBJ1-1, the V gene TRBV23-1; possible D gene TRBD1, 6 bases. TRBV23-1 is an ORF, with its function uncertain. Trimming pared 4 bases from V and 1 base from J, leaving 16 bases between. CDR3 size: 16 residues. The CDR3 sequence is CASSPFRGGRNTEAFF. The CDR3 coding sequence is TGCGCCAGCAGTCCCTTTCGAGGGGGAAGGAACACTGAAGCTTTCTTT.

This clone was recorded a few times. V gene TRBV19 combines with J gene TRBJ1-1; D is unresolved. The V end was cut by 9 bases, the J end by 4 bases, with 12 bases between. CDR1 and CDR2 from the germline V gene are LNHDA and SQIVND (reference sequence). This CDR3 region has 12 residues. The CDR3 bases are TGTGCCAGCCAAGGTACAGCCACTGAAGCTTTCTTT. Translated, it gives CASQGTATEAFF. Full variable domain (rest looked up from reference TRBV19 and TRBJ1-1): DGGITQSPKYLFRKEGQNVTLSCEQNLNHDAMYWYRQDPGQGLRLIYYSQIVNDFQKGDIAEGYSVSREKKESFPLTVTSAQKNPTAFYLCASQGTATEAFFGQGTRLTVV.

The chain has TRBV14 and TRBJ2-1; the D gene is possibly TRBD1 (5 bases). With 1 base removed from V and 1 base from J, the gap between germline ends came to 5 bases. Germline V CDR1 and CDR2: SGHDN, FVKESK. This CDR3 is built from 14 residues. The CDR3 nucleotides read TGTGCCAGCAGCCAAGGACAGTCCTACAATGAGCAGTTCTTC. It encodes CASSQGQSYNEQFF.

This clone showed up just once. The chain joins TRBV7-2 to TRBJ1-2; D unclear. CDR1 is SGHTA, CDR2 FQGNSA, per germline. This CDR3 spans 16 amino acids. Trimming removed 3 bases at V and 1 base at J, with 15 bases between. This CDR3 reads CASSFANAGFNYGYTF. CDR3 DNA sequence: TGTGCCAGCAGCTTCGCTAACGCGGGGTTTAACTATGGCTACACCTTC.

This clone appeared once. The chain couples TRBV7-9 to TRBJ1-2, with TRBD1 matching over 7 bases. Germline V gene lookup returns CDR1 SEHNR and CDR2 FQNEAQ (reference sequence). The V segment lost 2 bases and the J segment 6 bases; nucleotides outside the gene matches: 12. This CDR3 has 16 amino acids. This CDR3 is CASSLSLRTGYDGYTF. The CDR3 DNA is TGTGCCAGCAGCTTATCCCTTAGGACAGGCTATGATGGCTACACCTTC.

The chain combines TRBV11-3 with TRBJ2-1, with TRBD2 as a possible D gene (6 bases). The CDR3 runs 15 residues. The germline V gene encodes CDR1 SGHNT and CDR2 YENEEA. The V end was cut by 3 bases, the J end by 1 base, with 10 bases between. The CDR3 here is CASSFRDFSYNEQFF. The CDR3 bases are TGTGCCAGCAGCTTTCGGGACTTTTCCTACAATGAGCAGTTCTTC.